The 10 T cell receptor beta chains in this list originate from one sample, sequenced in a study of Ad26.COV2.S vaccination and SARS-CoV-2 variants (dated by TCRdb to the early 2020s). The sample's treatment or condition label is to be understood as: roughly 19 received Ad26.COV2.S at low or high dose, single or two shots; several received placebo; per-sample allocation not given. Repertoires of vaccine and placebo recipients were sequenced from samples taken on day 63 after the first injection. The method was the immunoSEQ multiplex PCR assay. What TCRdb holds here is the immuneACCESS table cut down to in-frame rearrangements. Part of the clones is not present; checked against another copy, under half of the missing clones reflect an unresolved V gene, and the others are unexplained. This sample holds roughly 460,000 clones; about 89% were observed only once. The ten largest clonotypes hold over 1.5% of the sample.

The specimen was peripheral blood, collected in a trial of Ad26.COV2.S vaccine versus placebo. These receptors all come from a person between 18 and 60 years old who received the Ad26.COV2.S COVID-19 vaccine or a placebo.

The rearrangement links TRBV7-2 to TRBJ2-1, with 8 bases that match TRBD1. The CDR3 loop spans 14 amino acids. The junction had 9 bases not matched to a gene; V was cut back by 5 bases and J by 9 bases. Germline V gives CDR1 SGHTA, CDR2 FQGNSA. CDR3: CASSTLQGASEQFF. The CDR3 nucleotides read TGTGCCAGCAGCACGTTGCAGGGGGCGAGTGAGCAGTTCTTC.

The chain employs TRBV4-3 and TRBJ2-1; unclear D gene. Trimming pared 4 bases from V and 4 bases from J, leaving 17 bases between. The CDR3 totals 16 residues. Germline-derived CDR1 and CDR2 are LGHNA and YSLEER. CDR3 residues: CASSPYESDRYNEQFF. Here the CDR3 DNA reads TGCGCCAGCAGCCCCTACGAATCCGACCGTTACAATGAGCAGTTCTTC.

The table lists this clone with a count of one. The chain carries TRBV6-4 and TRBJ1-1; D gene ambiguous. The CDR3 has 13 residues. Germline CDR1 reads MRHNA; CDR2 reads SNTAGT. V gave up 3 bases and J gave up 1 base, with 6 bases separating them. The CDR3 bases are TGTGCCAGCAGTGATTTGCAGAACACTGAAGCTTTCTTT. It specifies CASSDLQNTEAFF.

J is TRBJ2-5 and V is TRBV5-6, with TRBD2 as a possible D gene (6 bases). Trimming cost V 2 bases and J 5 bases, with 13 bases left between them. This CDR3 contains 14 residues. The germline CDR1 and CDR2 sequences are SGHDT and YYEEEE. As DNA, the CDR3 is TGTGCCAGCAGCTTCTATGGCAGCGGGGAGACCCAGTACTTC. Protein: CASSFYGSGETQYF.

The chain links TRBV18 to TRBJ1-2; D remains unclear. The CDR3 length is 14 residues. Per germline, CDR1 KGHSH and CDR2 LQKENI. Trimming shortened V by 0 bases and J by 4 bases, and 9 bases separated the two germline ends. The CDR3 reads CASSPPGVAYGYTF. The CDR3 coding sequence is TGTGCCAGCTCACCACCTGGGGTGGCCTATGGCTACACCTTC.

The table lists this clone with a count of one. The chain combines TRBV18 with TRBJ1-2; unclear D gene. The CDR3 runs 14 residues. The ends were cut back, 0 bases at V and 9 bases at J, with 14 bases in the middle. Germline CDR1 and CDR2: KGHSH and LQKENI. Here the CDR3 reads CASSPPTTFSRYTF. Written as DNA, the CDR3 is TGTGCCAGCTCACCACCTACGACGTTTTCCCGCTACACCTTC.

The V and J genes are TRBV6-1 and TRBJ2-1; D is uncertain. Germline CDR1 reads MNHNS; CDR2 reads SASEGT. This CDR3 spans 15 amino acids. With 2 bases removed from V and 3 bases from J, the gap between germline ends came to 11 bases. The DNA for the CDR3 is TGTGCCAGCAGTGAAAATGGGCAGGTCTACAATGAGCAGTTCTTC. Protein product: CASSENGQVYNEQFF.

V gene TRBV5-1 combines with J gene TRBJ2-7; the D call may be TRBD1 or TRBD2 (6 bases each). V was cut by 0 bases and J by 5 bases, with 15 bases left in between. Germline loops: CDR1 SGHRS, CDR2 YFSETQ. The CDR3 contains 15 residues. The CDR3 DNA reads TGCGCCAGCAGCTTGGACCCGGGGGCGGACGACGAGCAGTACTTC. This encodes CASSLDPGADDEQYF.

V usage is TRBV21-1 and J usage is TRBJ2-6; the tabulated D call, TRBD1, remains unverified against the DNA. TRBV21-1 is recorded as a pseudogene. The CDR3 is made up of 20 amino acids. The CDR3 nucleotides are TGTGCCAGCAGCAAAGCGAGGACAGGGGGCGCGGGCTCTGGGGCCAACGTCCTGACTTTC. Translated: CASSKARTGGAGSGANVLTF.

The J gene is TRBJ2-1, the V gene TRBV19, with 12 bases lining up with TRBD2. The CDR3 is made up of 19 amino acids. V was clipped by 7 bases and J by 2 bases; unmatched bases: 15. Germline values: CDR1 LNHDA, CDR2 SQIVND (reference sequence). The CDR3 bases are TGTGCCAGTACTCCTAGACTAGCGGGGGACCCAACTACCTACAATGAGCAGTTCTTC. Encoded protein: CASTPRLAGDPTTYNEQFF.